This TCR beta chain was captured by sequencing in a study of control samples from healthy donors and cancer patients. TCRdb's table, derived via immunoSEQ multiplex PCR, lists solely in-frame clones and lacks some. The repertoire holds fewer than 200,000 clones, less than 95% seen once, with around 15% in the top ten. Trimming removed 6 bases at V and 1 base at J, with 12 bases between. CDR1 is MNHEY, CDR2 SMNVEV, per germline (reference sequence). The CDR3 sequence is 14 residues long. Material: PBMCs. The TCR comes from a man aged 55-75 years with colorectal cancer. The chain is built from TRBV27 and TRBJ1-1; D remains ambiguous. CDR3 sequence (DNA): TGTGCCAGCAGCCCCCTCGATAGGAACACTGAAGCTTTCTTT. This encodes CASSPLDRNTEAFF.